The rows below give T cell receptor beta chains drawn from one sample of a study of immune heterogeneity within non-small cell lung tumors. TCRdb ran MiXCR on the multiplex PCR reads and lists one entry per CDR3 protein. Of almost 2,000 distinct CDR3 sequences listed, more than 25% were seen once; the top ten hold over 25%. The sequencing sample was made of lung tumor tissue. The receptor source for this set is a man aged 55 to 69 with non-small cell lung cancer. Each CDR3 is given with its conserved first and last residue.

v_call	j_call	cdr3_aa
TRBV20-1	TRBJ2-5	CSARDRGSAGETQYF
TRBV3-1	TRBJ1-1	CASSQVLRTGGRFEAFF
TRBV20-1	TRBJ1-5	CSTRDSSGPLNQPQHF
TRBV7-2	TRBJ2-2	CASSLLPGQGADGELFF
TRBV7-7	TRBJ2-3	CASSLGQGDTQYF
TRBV3-1	TRBJ2-7	CASSQDGWTYEQYF
TRBV5-4	TRBJ2-1	CASSLGGREQFF
TRBV7-8	TRBJ2-3	CASSTSGQGITDTQYF
TRBV11-2	TRBJ2-5	CASSYHGTVQETQYF
TRBV9	TRBJ1-5	CASSLEDSEKSNQPQHF
TRBV10-3	TRBJ1-3	CAISEPGQGPGNTIYF
TRBV12-3/TRBV12-4	TRBJ2-1	CASRRGQDNEQFF
TRBV3-1	TRBJ2-7	CASSQDSVAYEQYF
TRBV4-1	TRBJ2-7	CASSQEGSTYEQYF
TRBV24-1	TRBJ2-5	CATSDFGAGKETQYF
TRBV20-1	TRBJ2-5	CSANHLKRVQETQYF
TRBV20-1	TRBJ2-1	CSAYRGGRVNEQFF
TRBV11-3	TRBJ2-1	CASSHESLESPEQFF
TRBV7-2	TRBJ2-7	CASSLIRGTYEQYF
TRBV12-3/TRBV12-4	TRBJ2-2	CASPRTENTGELLF
TRBV5-1	TRBJ2-5	CASRRRLGQGVNQETQYF
TRBV12-3/TRBV12-4	TRBJ2-7	CASSHSGREYEQYF
TRBV20-1	TRBJ1-1	CSARDVGQGNTEAFF
TRBV19	TRBJ1-5	CASSIGRGQIYQPQHF
TRBV25-1	TRBJ1-5	CARSSRSSGQPQHF
TRBV9	TRBJ1-3	CASSETAAGNTIYF
TRBV20-1	TRBJ2-3	CSGEGTDTQYF
TRBV11-3	TRBJ2-1	CASSLEGNEQFF
TRBV4-1	TRBJ1-2	CASSQEGVAHYGYTF
TRBV20-1	TRBJ2-1	CSARGLAGNEQFF
TRBV4-1	TRBJ2-7	CASSRGGAVETSYEQYF
TRBV3-1	TRBJ1-4	CASSQELGSTNEKLFF
TRBV7-2	TRBJ2-2	CASRLSGRAGGELFF
TRBV28	TRBJ2-7	CASTLTAIGFSYEQYF
TRBV6-1	TRBJ1-3	CASIRSNSGNTIYF
TRBV6-1	TRBJ1-2	CASSLKAANYGYTF
TRBV7-9	TRBJ1-1	CASSQDQSEAFF
TRBV2	TRBJ2-1	CASTSGLAYNEQFF
TRBV7-9	TRBJ1-6	CASRLDNSPLHF
TRBV28	TRBJ2-7	CASKISWRTPAYEQYF
TRBV11-3	TRBJ2-7	CASSLSRGGGSYEQCF
TRBV12-3/TRBV12-4	TRBJ1-1	CASSARVSPNTEAFF
TRBV12-3/TRBV12-4	TRBJ2-2	CASSLWTSGANIPGKLFF
TRBV20-1	TRBJ1-5	CSARDSPGRSNQPQHF
TRBV10-3	TRBJ2-3	CAIRAVWDRGTDTQYF